The next 25 T cell receptor beta chains were all read from a single sample in a study of early T cells in non-severe SARS-CoV-2 infection. MiXCR was run by TCRdb on the 5' RACE reads, yielding one entry per CDR3 protein. Among 30,000 to 40,000 distinct CDR3 sequences listed, less than 8.5% were seen once. The starting material was whole blood, obtained at baseline. The receptors here all came from an adult who was a healthcare worker with PCR-confirmed SARS-CoV-2 infection or an uninfected control (not recorded which).

This clonotype has ten or more counts. Here the CDR3 reads CASSLAGHSGRQNIQYF. The CDR3 DNA reads as TGTGCCAGCAGCTTAGCAGGCCACAGCGGGAGACAAAACATTCAGTACTTC. The chain carries TRBV7-2 and TRBJ2-4; 8 bases are shared with TRBD2. Germline V gene data show CDR1 as SGHTA and CDR2 as FQGNSA. The CDR3 extends over 17 amino acids. The V gene end was trimmed by 0 bases and the J gene end by 5 bases; junction bases not matched to a gene: 9.

V is TRBV20-1 and J is TRBJ2-7; tentatively, D is TRBD1 or TRBD2 (6 bases each). The CDR3 consists of 13 residues. Trimming took 6 bases from V and 2 from J, leaving 14 bases between them. Germline lookup yields CDR1 DFQATT and CDR2 SNEGSKA (reference sequence). The DNA for the CDR3 is TGCAGTGCGGCGGGACACGACCCCTACGAGCAGTACTTC. Translation gives CSAAGHDPYEQYF.

This clonotype was counted only a few times. The V gene is TRBV15, the J gene TRBJ2-2, with 8 bases matching TRBD2. V trimming: 3 bases; J trimming: 7 bases; junction bases outside the gene matches: 4. The germline gives CDR1 LNHNV, CDR2 YYDKDF (reference sequence). The CDR3 totals 14 residues. The CDR3 protein is CATSRTSEGGELFF. DNA of the CDR3: TGTGCCACCAGCAGGACTAGCGAGGGCGGGGAGCTGTTTTTT. The full variable domain, in which reference TRBV15 and TRBJ2-2 provide the parts outside the CDR3, is DAMVIQNPRYQVTQFGKPVTLSCSQTLNHNVMYWYQQKSSQAPKLLFHYYDKDFNNEADTPDNFQSRRPNTSFCFLDIRSPGLGDTAMYLCATSRTSEGGELFFGEGSRLTVL.

The V gene is TRBV19, the J gene TRBJ1-3; no clear D. Trimming left V 3 bases short and J 0 bases short, with 9 bases between. CDR3 size: 15 residues. The germline V gene has CDR1 LNHDA and CDR2 SQIVND (reference sequence). This CDR3 reads CASSISVSSGNTIYF. CDR3 DNA: TGTGCCAGTAGTATTTCGGTTTCCTCTGGAAACACCATATATTTT.

This chain links TRBV20-1 with TRBJ1-2, with D hard to call. The V end was cut by 0 bases, the J end by 11 bases, with 13 bases between. The CDR3 runs 12 residues. Germline values: CDR1 DFQATT, CDR2 SNEGSKA (reference sequence). The CDR3: CSARDLTVGYTF. The DNA for the CDR3 is TGCAGTGCTAGAGATCTCACAGTAGGTTACACCTTC.

The genes are TRBV28 and TRBJ1-5; D perhaps matches TRBD1 (5 bases). The CDR3 sequence is 14 residues long. With 2 bases removed from V and 9 bases from J, the gap between germline ends came to 14 bases. CDR1 and CDR2 from the germline V gene are MDHEN and SYDVKM. The CDR3 protein is CASSLGTVILPQHF. The CDR3, as DNA: TGTGCCAGCAGTTTAGGGACTGTCATCCTGCCCCAGCATTTT.

The sample holds many counts of this clonotype. V is TRBV20-1 and J is TRBJ2-5, with TRBD2 matching over 10 bases. Germline V gene sequence: CDR1 DFQATT, CDR2 SNEGSKA (reference sequence). This CDR3 spans 13 amino acids. V was clipped by 4 bases and J by 5 bases; unmatched bases: 4. The CDR3 sequence: CSATGTSVETQYF. Here the CDR3 DNA reads TGCAGTGCTACCGGGACTAGCGTTGAGACCCAGTACTTC.

The rearrangement joins TRBV29-1 to TRBJ2-5; D is perhaps TRBD2 (6 bases). Germline V gene sequence: CDR1 SQVTM, CDR2 ANQGSEA. Trimming removed 0 bases from V and 2 bases from J, with 16 bases in between. CDR3 length equals 16 residues. CDR3 amino acids: CSVEDPLANRQETQYF. In DNA form, the CDR3 reads TGCAGCGTTGAAGATCCACTAGCCAACCGACAAGAGACCCAGTACTTC.

The chain is built from TRBV29-1 and TRBJ2-7; 10 nucleotides match TRBD1. The V segment lost 3 bases and the J segment 5 bases; nucleotides outside the gene matches: 7. Germline CDR1 reads SQVTM; CDR2 reads ANQGSEA. This CDR3 is 14 amino acids long. For the CDR3, the DNA is TGCAGCGTTGAGGCCGGAGGGACAGGGGACGAGCAGTACTTC. As protein: CSVEAGGTGDEQYF.

This clonotype has ten or more counts. The chain has TRBV3-1 and TRBJ2-1; 14 bases are a match to TRBD2. V trimming: 3 bases; J trimming: 4 bases; junction bases outside the gene matches: 8. CDR3 length: 18 amino acids. Germline lookup yields CDR1 LGHDT and CDR2 YNNKEL (reference sequence). The CDR3 reads CASSHRGTSGSKYNEQFF. The CDR3 DNA sequence: TGTGCCAGCAGCCACCGAGGGACTAGCGGGAGTAAGTACAATGAGCAGTTCTTC.

The table lists this clonotype with many counts. The CDR3 here is CATSDSDTDTQYF. The CDR3 region has the DNA TGTGCCACCAGTGATAGCGACACAGATACGCAGTATTTT. This sequence joins TRBV24-1 and TRBJ2-3; D unresolved. Looked up from germline, CDR1 is KGHDR and CDR2 is SFDVKD. The CDR3 has 13 residues. V lost 3 bases and J lost 2, with 5 bases in between.

About this clonotype itself: A read error may explain this, as a much larger clone is one base away. Lacking the conserved final phenylalanine or tryptophan, this CDR3 likely reflects a read error. The chain has TRBV20-1 and TRBJ2-1; D remains ambiguous. This CDR3 contains 15 residues. Germline V CDR1 and CDR2: DFQATT, SNEGSKA (reference sequence). Deletions cut 5 bases from V and 4 bases from J, with 18 bases between. The CDR3 loop is CSAGEDLKSYNEQFS. The DNA for the CDR3 is TGCAGTGCTGGGGAAGACTTAAAAAGTTACAATGAGCAGTTCTCC.

This clonotype occurred many times. V gene TRBV3-1 combines with J gene TRBJ1-5, with D possibly being TRBD1 (6 bases). Trimming took 4 bases from V and 11 from J, leaving 18 bases between them. In germline, CDR1 is LGHDT, CDR2 YNNKEL (reference sequence). This CDR3 spans 14 amino acids. The CDR3 nucleotides are TGTGCCAGCAGCCCAAGACAGGACTCTCGGGCCCAGCATTTT. It translates to CASSPRQDSRAQHF.

This clonotype was recorded at least ten times. The chain is built from TRBV4-3 and TRBJ1-2; D may be TRBD1 (6 bases). The germline V and J ends were trimmed by 1 base and 2 bases, with 8 bases remaining between them. The germline gives CDR1 LGHNA, CDR2 YSLEER. CDR3 size: 14 residues. As DNA, the CDR3 is TGCGCCAGCAGCCAAGTGACAGGCAACTATGGCTACACCTTC. Translating it yields CASSQVTGNYGYTF.

CDR3 region: CASSQGLQETQYF. In DNA, the CDR3 is TGCGCCAGCAGCCAAGGACTTCAAGAGACCCAGTACTTC. The V gene is TRBV4-3, the J gene TRBJ2-5; D remains unclear. Between the trimmed V and J ends, which lost 1 base and 2 bases, there was a span of 5 bases. CDR3 size: 13 residues. The germline CDR1 and CDR2 sequences are LGHNA and YSLEER.

The gene calls are TRBV19 and TRBJ2-2; possibly TRBD1 for D (5 bases). The ends were cut back, 3 bases at V and 6 bases at J, with 8 bases in the middle. CDR1 and CDR2 (germline): LNHDA, SQIVND (reference sequence). The CDR3 spans 13 residues. The CDR3 loop is CASSIRVAGELFF. The CDR3 coding sequence is TGTGCCAGTAGTATCAGGGTGGCCGGGGAGCTGTTTTTT.

This clonotype appeared many times. This sequence joins TRBV20-1 and TRBJ2-5; TRBD2 matches at 9 bases. V lost 5 bases, J lost 5 bases, and 6 bases stayed unmatched. Germline assignment: CDR1 DFQATT and CDR2 SNEGSKA (reference sequence). The CDR3 is 13 amino acids. The CDR3 DNA follows: TGCAGTGCTTTAGCGGGAGCCCCTGAGACCCAGTACTTC. It translates to CSALAGAPETQYF.

Comment on this clonotype: At one end the junction does not follow the germline gene, possibly because of a read error. The chain has TRBV27 and TRBJ1-5; the D is unclear. CDR3 size: 16 residues. Germline loops: CDR1 MNHEY, CDR2 SMNVEV (reference sequence). The CDR3 coding sequence is TGTGCCAACAGTTTAACGGGGAGGGATAGCAATCAGCCCCAGCATTTT. It encodes CANSLTGRDSNQPQHF.

This clonotype was detected only a few times. The junction differs from germline at one of its ends, possibly a read error. The V call is TRBV20-1, the J call TRBJ1-6; 8 bases are a match to TRBD1. This CDR3 is 18 amino acids long. Germline CDR1 DFQATT, CDR2 SNEGSKA (reference sequence). CDR3 coding DNA: TGCAGTGCTAGGCCCCGACAGGGGTGGTTCCCCTATAATTCATCCCTCCACTTT. Its protein is CSARPRQGWFPYNSSLHF.

This clonotype has a count of ten or more. CDR3 sequence (DNA): TGCAGTGCTAGACCCGGCGGGTCTGTGGTTGCGGCCCAGTACTTC. Translation: CSARPGGSVVAAQYF. The V gene is TRBV20-1, the J gene TRBJ2-5, with D perhaps TRBD2 (5 bases). V shed 2 bases and J shed 9 bases, with 22 bases lying between them. Germline V lookup: CDR1 DFQATT, CDR2 SNEGSKA (reference sequence). The CDR3 consists of 15 residues.

The CDR3 protein is CASSVTGGRNQPQHF. CDR3 DNA: TGTGCCAGCAGCGTCACAGGGGGCCGCAATCAGCCCCAGCATTTT. The rearrangement links TRBV12-3 or TRBV12-4 to TRBJ1-5; TRBD1 aligns across 9 bases. This CDR3 comprises 15 residues. With 6 bases clipped from V and 2 bases from J, the junction kept 5 bases outside the gene matches.

To note about this clonotype: A much larger clonotype is one base distant, so this may be a read error. The V gene is TRBV7-2, the J gene TRBJ1-4; D unclear. The CDR3 runs to 15 residues. CDR1 and CDR2 from the germline V gene are SGHTA and FQGNSA. The ends were cut back, 3 bases at V and 9 bases at J, with 17 bases in the middle. In DNA form, the CDR3 reads TGTGCCAGCAGCTTCAGACTGGGATCGGGTAAAAAACTGTTTTTT. Translating gives CASSFRLGSGKKLFF.

This clonotype was detected ten times or more. V gene TRBV10-3 combines with J gene TRBJ2-1; D uncertain. V lost 6 bases, J lost 7 bases, and 10 bases lay in between. Germline CDR1 reads ENHRY; CDR2 reads SYGVKD. The length of the CDR3 is 12 residues. As DNA, the CDR3 is TGTGCCATCAGCCTAGAGAGAAATGAGCAGTTCTTC. It is translated as CAISLERNEQFF.

Judged by abundance, this clonotype is medium-sized (0.01 to 0.1%). V and J are TRBV6-4 and TRBJ2-1; unclear D gene. Germline assignment: CDR1 MRHNA and CDR2 SNTAGT. With 0 bases removed from V and 6 bases from J, the gap between germline ends came to 6 bases. The CDR3 covers 13 residues. Here the CDR3 DNA reads TGTGCCAGCAGTGACTCAAGCGCCAATGAGCAGTTCTTC. Translating it yields CASSDSSANEQFF.

In this sample, this clonotype turned up a few times. The V call is TRBV2, the J call TRBJ1-3; D not resolved. Trimming took 8 bases from V and 1 from J, leaving 9 bases between them. Per the germline V gene, CDR1 is SNHLY and CDR2 is FYNNEI. The CDR3 spans 13 residues. The chain's CDR3 is CASGVESGNTIYF. In nucleotides, the CDR3 is TGTGCCAGCGGCGTGGAATCTGGAAACACCATATATTTT.